A single T cell receptor beta chain is shown here with its context. This sample stems from a study of T cell responses to AZD1222 COVID-19 vaccine. Profiled with immunoSEQ multiplex PCR; TCRdb holds only in-frame clones, not every one. The data contain 130,000 to 150,000 clones, 85% to 95% of them singletons. Germline CDR1 and CDR2: MDHEN and SYDVKM. This CDR3 region has 17 residues. Trimming removed 1 base from V and 1 base from J; junction bases left unmatched: 9. The gene calls are TRBV28 and TRBJ2-7, with TRBD1 identical over 8 bases. The receptor was isolated from an adult who had recovered from COVID-19. The sequencing here drew on peripheral blood, taken after recovery from COVID-19. CDR3 DNA: TGTGCCAGCAGTTTATCTCGAGGACAGGGCGGGTCCTACGAGCAGTACTTC. As protein: CASSLSRGQGGSYEQYF.